The clone carrying this T cell receptor beta chain was detected only a few times. Antigen specificity is unknown. The data stem from a study of identical twins. Germline lookup yields CDR1 ENHRY and CDR2 SYGVKD. J gave up 1 base and V 6 bases, and 7 bases lay outside the gene matches. The CDR3 loop spans 15 amino acids. Study results and caveats: Sharing of beta out-of-frame sequences by twins showed a weaker excess. Findings depended on cross-sectional statistics rather than tracking the same donors.

MiXCR was run by TCRdb on the 5' RACE reads, yielding one entry per CDR3 protein. The table records approximately 230,000 distinct CDR3 sequences, roughly 7.1% of them present only once. These data also featured in a second study, about T cells expressing NK-cell markers.

The rearrangement links TRBV10-3 to TRBJ1-1, with TRBD1 identical over 8 bases. This sequence originates from a woman aged 18-30 years in good health. Sequences were obtained from CD8+ T cells sorted from blood. The CDR3 loop is CAISDSGTGNTEAFF. CDR3 bases: TGTGCCATCAGCGACTCCGGGACAGGGAACACTGAAGCTTTCTTT.